The sequence of this T cell receptor (beta chain) was determined in a study of cytomegalovirus exposure and HLA in healthy donors. Primers: 60 Vbeta forward and 13 Jbeta reverse. The repertoire was sequenced with immunoSEQ multiplex PCR; TCRdb's copy has only in-frame clones and lacks some. The sample lists approximately 77,000 clones, 75% occurring once. CDR1 is LGHNT, CDR2 FRNRAP, per germline. J gave up 0 bases and V 2 bases, and 10 bases lay outside the gene matches. The CDR3 is made up of 18 amino acids. Sequenced: PBMCs. The clonotype comes from a woman aged 40-49 years in good health and CMV-seronegative. The V gene is TRBV12-5, the J gene TRBJ1-5, with TRBD1 matching 7 bases. CDR3 amino acids: CASGLLLQGTSSNQPQHF. Written as DNA, the CDR3 is TGTGCTAGTGGTTTGCTCTTACAGGGGACTAGTAGCAATCAGCCCCAGCATTTT.